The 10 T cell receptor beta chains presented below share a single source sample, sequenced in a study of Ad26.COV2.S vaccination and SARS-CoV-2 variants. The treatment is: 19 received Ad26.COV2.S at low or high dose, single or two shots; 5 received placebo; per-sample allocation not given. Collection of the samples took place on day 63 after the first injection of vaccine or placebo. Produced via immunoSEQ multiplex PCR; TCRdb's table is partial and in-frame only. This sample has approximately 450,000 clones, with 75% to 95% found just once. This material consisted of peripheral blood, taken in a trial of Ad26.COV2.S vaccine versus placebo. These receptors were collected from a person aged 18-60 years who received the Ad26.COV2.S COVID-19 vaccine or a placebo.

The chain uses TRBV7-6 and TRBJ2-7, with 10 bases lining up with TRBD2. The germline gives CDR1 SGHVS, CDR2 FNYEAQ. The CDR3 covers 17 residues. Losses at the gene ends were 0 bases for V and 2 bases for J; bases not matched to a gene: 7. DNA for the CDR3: TGTGCCAGCAGCTTAGCGCCTAGCGGGAGACCTCCCTACGAGCAGTACTTC. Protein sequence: CASSLAPSGRPPYEQYF.

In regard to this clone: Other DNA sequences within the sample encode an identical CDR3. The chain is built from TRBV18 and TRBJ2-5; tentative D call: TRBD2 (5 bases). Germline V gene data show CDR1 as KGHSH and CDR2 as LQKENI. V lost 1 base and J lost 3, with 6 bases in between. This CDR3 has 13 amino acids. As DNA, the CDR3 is TGTGCCAGCTCACCACGGGGAGAAGAGACCCAGTACTTC. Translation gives CASSPRGEETQYF.

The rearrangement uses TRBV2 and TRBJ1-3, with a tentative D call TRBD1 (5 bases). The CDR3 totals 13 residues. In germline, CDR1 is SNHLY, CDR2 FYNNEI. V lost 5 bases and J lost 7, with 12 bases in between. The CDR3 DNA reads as TGTGCCAGCAGTCCCAGGGACCGGAACACCATATATTTT. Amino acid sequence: CASSPRDRNTIYF. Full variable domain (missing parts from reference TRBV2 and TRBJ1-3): EPEVTQTPSHQVTQMGQEVILRCVPISNHLYFYWYRQILGQKVEFLVSFYNNEISEKSEIFDDQFSVERPDGSNFTLKIRSTKLEDSAMYFCASSPRDRNTIYFGEGSWLTVV.

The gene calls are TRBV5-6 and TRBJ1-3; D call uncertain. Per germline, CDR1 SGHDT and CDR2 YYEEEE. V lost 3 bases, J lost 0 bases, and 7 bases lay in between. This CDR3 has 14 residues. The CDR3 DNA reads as TGTGCCAGCAGCTCCATTGGCTCTGGAAACACCATATATTTT. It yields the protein CASSSIGSGNTIYF. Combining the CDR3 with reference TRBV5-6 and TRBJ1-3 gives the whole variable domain DAGVTQSPTHLIKTRGQQVTLRCSPKSGHDTVSWYQQALGQGPQFIFQYYEEEERQRGNFPDRFSGHQFPNYSSELNVNALLLGDSALYLCASSSIGSGNTIYFGEGSWLTVV.

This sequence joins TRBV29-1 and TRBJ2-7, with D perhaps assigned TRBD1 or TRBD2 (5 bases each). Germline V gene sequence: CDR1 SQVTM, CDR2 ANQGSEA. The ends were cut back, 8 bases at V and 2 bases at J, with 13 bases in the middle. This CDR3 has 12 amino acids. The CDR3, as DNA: TGCAGCACCAGGGACGCAGCCTACGAGCAGTACTTC. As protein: CSTRDAAYEQYF.

The CDR3 DNA follows: TGTGCCTGGAGTGTAGTAGCGGGAGGGCCCCATGAGCAGTTCTTC. Its translation: CAWSVVAGGPHEQFF. This chain connects TRBV30 to TRBJ2-1; 11 bases agree with TRBD2. Trimming took 0 bases from V and 8 from J; bases not matched to a gene: 6. The germline V gene has CDR1 GTSNPN and CDR2 SVGIG (reference sequence). The CDR3 length is 15 residues.

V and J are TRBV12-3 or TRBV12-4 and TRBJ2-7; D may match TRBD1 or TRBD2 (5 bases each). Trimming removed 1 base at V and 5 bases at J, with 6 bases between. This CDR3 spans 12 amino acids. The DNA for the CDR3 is TGTGCCAGCAGTTTAGGAGGGGACGAGCAGTACTTC. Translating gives CASSLGGDEQYF.

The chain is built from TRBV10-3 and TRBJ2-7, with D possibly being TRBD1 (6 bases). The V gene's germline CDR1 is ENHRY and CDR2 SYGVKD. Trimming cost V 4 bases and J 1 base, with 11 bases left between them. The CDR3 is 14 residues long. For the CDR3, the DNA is TGTGCCATCAGTGGTGTGGACAGTTCCTACGAGCAGTACTTC. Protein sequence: CAISGVDSSYEQYF.

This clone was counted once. The CDR3 nucleotides are TGCGCCAGCAGCCCGGGACAGGGGTCAGGGGATAATGAAAAACTGTTTTTT. Amino acid sequence: CASSPGQGSGDNEKLFF. This chain connects TRBV4-3 to TRBJ1-4; 10 bases are a match to TRBD1. V was clipped by 4 bases and J by 4 bases; unmatched bases: 9. CDR1 LGHNA and CDR2 YSLEER come from the germline V gene. CDR3 length: 17 amino acids.

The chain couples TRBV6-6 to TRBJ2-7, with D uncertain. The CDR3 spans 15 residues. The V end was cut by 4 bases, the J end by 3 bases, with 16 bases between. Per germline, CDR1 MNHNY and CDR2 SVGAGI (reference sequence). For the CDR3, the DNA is TGTGCCAGCAGTTCGCATGGGGATTTAGTCTACGAGCAGTACTTC. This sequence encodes CASSSHGDLVYEQYF.